These 8 T cell receptor beta chains came from one sample sequenced in a study of control samples from healthy donors and cancer patients. Using immunoSEQ multiplex PCR, the repertoire was profiled, and TCRdb retains in-frame clones only, with some absent. The sample records 150,000 to 200,000 clones, roughly 94% being singletons. Sequencing was done on a sample of PBMCs. These receptor sequences come from a man between 60 and 70 years old with colorectal cancer.

The rearrangement links TRBV11-2 to TRBJ1-2; D unclear. The CDR3 loop spans 13 amino acids. Between the trimmed V and J ends, which lost 2 bases and 5 bases, there was a span of 9 bases. In germline, CDR1 is SGHAT, CDR2 FQNNGV. CDR3: CASSLPQSYGYTF. The CDR3 bases are TGTGCCAGCAGCTTACCCCAGTCTTATGGCTACACCTTC. The variable domain in full, completed from reference TRBV11-2 and TRBJ1-2, reads EAGVAQSPRYKIIEKRQSVAFWCNPISGHATLYWYQQILGQGPKLLIQFQNNGVVDDSQLPKDRFSAERLKGVDSTLKIQPAKLEDSAVYLCASSLPQSYGYTFGSGTRLTVV.

The V call is TRBV4-1, the J call TRBJ2-7, with 8 positions matching TRBD2. The CDR3 consists of 12 residues. Germline loops: CDR1 MGHRA, CDR2 YSYEKL. J lost 5 bases, V lost 3 bases, and 0 bases had no gene match. Written as DNA, the CDR3 is TGCGCCAGCAGCCAGCGGGGGGACGAGCAGTACTTC. This codes for CASSQRGDEQYF.

As for this clone: Other DNA sequences in this specimen translate into the identical CDR3. V gene TRBV12-3 or TRBV12-4 combines with J gene TRBJ1-1, with D unresolved. There are 13 residues in the CDR3. Deletions cut 6 bases from V and 0 bases from J, with 8 bases between. CDR3 coding DNA: TGTGCCAGCAGCTCACAGATGAACACTGAAGCTTTCTTT. This codes for CASSSQMNTEAFF.

This rearrangement joins TRBV6-6 to TRBJ1-6; no definite D call. The CDR3 runs 16 residues. The V and J ends lost 5 bases and 0 bases respectively, with 11 bases between them. CDR1 and CDR2 (germline): MNHNY, SVGAGI (reference sequence). CDR3 coding DNA: TGTGCCAGCAGTAGTACAGAGAGCTCCTATAATTCACCCCTCCACTTT. This encodes CASSSTESSYNSPLHF.

The CDR3 loop is CAWRSTGSFPGELFF. The DNA of the CDR3 is TGTGCCTGGAGGTCGACAGGGAGTTTTCCCGGGGAGCTGTTTTTT. The chain links TRBV30 to TRBJ2-2; 7 bases are shared with TRBD1. The length of the CDR3 is 15 residues. The V gene end was trimmed by 3 bases and the J gene end by 6 bases; junction bases not matched to a gene: 10. CDR1 and CDR2 from the germline V gene are GTSNPN and SVGIG (reference sequence).

The rearrangement joins TRBV21-1 to TRBJ2-5; the listed D gene, TRBD2, was not tested against the DNA. TRBV21-1 is marked as a pseudogene. The CDR3 length is 15 residues. The CDR3 DNA reads as TGTGCCAGCAGCCTGGAGCGGGGGGGCAGTGAGACCCAGTACTTC. Translation gives CASSLERGGSETQYF.

This chain joins TRBV5-1 and TRBJ2-1; D is uncertain. This CDR3 is 16 amino acids long. The germline V and J ends were trimmed by 0 bases and 5 bases, with 15 bases remaining between them. In germline, CDR1 is SGHRS, CDR2 YFSETQ. As DNA, the CDR3 is TGCGCCAGCAGCTTGGCCTCCGGTGGCCCAAACAATGAGCAGTTCTTC. Translated: CASSLASGGPNNEQFF.

The chain recombines TRBV19 with TRBJ1-5, with a weak D call TRBD1 (5 bases). Germline V gene sequence: CDR1 LNHDA, CDR2 SQIVND (reference sequence). The V end lost 6 bases, the J end lost 5 bases, and 14 bases lay between the germline ends. The CDR3 is made up of 14 amino acids. This chain's CDR3 is CASSQQATDQPQHF. DNA for the CDR3: TGTGCCAGTAGCCAACAGGCGACGGATCAGCCCCAGCATTTT.